One sample yielded the 14 T cell receptor beta chains listed below, sequenced in a study of regulatory T cells in long-lasting Graves disease. TCR beta libraries were built with iRepertoire HTBI primers and Arm-PCR of CDR3 regions. One entry per CDR3 protein, called by TCRdb with MiXCR from the multiplex PCR reads. Counted here are 300,000 to 350,000 distinct CDR3 sequences, roughly a fifth occurring once; the ten biggest clones make up roughly 29%. Time point given: persistent/refractory GD, antithyroid drugs over 5 years with positive TRAb. Researchers made the TCR library from RNA that was extracted from PBMCs. The sample was peripheral blood mononuclear cells (PBMCs), taken when the disease was refractory, from a patient treated with antithyroid drugs. The receptor source for this set is a female donor with Graves disease.

This clonotype was seen once. A much larger clone differs by one base, so this may be a read error. The rearrangement uses TRBV3-1 and TRBJ1-4, with unresolved D. This CDR3 region has 17 residues. Germline assignment: CDR1 LGHDT and CDR2 YNNKEL (reference sequence). The CDR3 DNA is TGTGCCAGCAGCCAAATAGGGAACGGGAGAGCTAATCAAAAACTGTTTTTT. Residues: CASSQIGNGRANQKLFF.

This clonotype was recorded many times. This rearrangement joins TRBV27 to TRBJ2-7; 14 nucleotides agree with TRBD2. Germline lookup yields CDR1 MNHEY and CDR2 SMNVEV (reference sequence). Losses at the gene ends were 6 bases for V and 3 bases for J; bases not matched to a gene: 4. This CDR3 region has 15 residues. CDR3 in amino acids: CASSYGLAGGYEQYF. The CDR3, as DNA: TGTGCCAGCAGCTACGGACTAGCGGGAGGCTACGAGCAGTACTTC.

In its sample, this clonotype was seen many times. The chain carries TRBV2 and TRBJ1-5; D unclear. CDR3 length equals 12 residues. Germline CDR1 reads SNHLY; CDR2 reads FYNNEI. V dropped 6 bases and J dropped 4 bases, with 7 bases sitting between them. This CDR3 reads CASSLNNQPQHF. CDR3 bases: TGTGCCAGCAGCTTAAATAATCAGCCCCAGCATTTT.

V and J are TRBV3-1 and TRBJ1-2; a possible D gene is TRBD1 (6 bases). The CDR3 runs 17 residues. Germline V gene data show CDR1 as LGHDT and CDR2 as YNNKEL (reference sequence). The V end was cut by 0 bases, the J end by 3 bases, with 17 bases between. Written as DNA, the CDR3 is TGTGCCAGCAGCCAAGATCTTATCACAGGGCCAGACTATGGCTACACCTTC. This translates into CASSQDLITGPDYGYTF.

The chain combines TRBV5-1 with TRBJ2-7, with D possibly TRBD2 on 5 matching bases. Germline V gene data show CDR1 as SGHRS and CDR2 as YFSETQ. V lost 0 bases and J lost 3, with 13 bases in between. There are 15 residues in the CDR3. The CDR3 sequence: CASSLAQAEDYEQYF. The CDR3 region has the DNA TGCGCCAGCAGCTTGGCTCAGGCGGAGGACTACGAGCAGTACTTC.

This clonotype was found many times. This chain links TRBV6-1 with TRBJ1-5, with D possibly being TRBD1 (5 bases). The ends were cut back, 8 bases at V and 3 bases at J, with 11 bases in the middle. The CDR3 sequence is 13 residues long. CDR1 and CDR2 (germline): MNHNS, SASEGT. The CDR3 spells CASGRGVNQPQHF. In DNA, the CDR3 is TGTGCCAGCGGTCGGGGGGTCAATCAGCCCCAGCATTTT.

This clonotype was detected only a few times. A much larger clonotype is one base distant, so this may be a read error. The chain combines TRBV2 with TRBJ2-7, with 10 bases matching TRBD2. CDR3 length: 16 amino acids. Germline V gene data show CDR1 as SNHLY and CDR2 as FYNNEI. V was clipped by 3 bases and J by 2 bases; unmatched bases: 7. Written as DNA, the CDR3 is TGTGCCAGCAGTGACGATATAGCGGGGGGCACCTACGAGCAGTACTTC. It is translated as CASSDDIAGGTYEQYF.

This clonotype was detected ten times or more. The rearrangement links TRBV3-1 to TRBJ1-5; no definite D call. The CDR3 totals 14 residues. Germline loops: CDR1 LGHDT, CDR2 YNNKEL (reference sequence). With 4 bases removed from V and 7 bases from J, the gap between germline ends came to 14 bases. This CDR3 reads CASSPREDHQPQHF. The CDR3 DNA reads TGTGCCAGCAGCCCCCGGGAGGACCACCAGCCCCAGCATTTT.

V usage is TRBV30 and J usage is TRBJ2-7; TRBD2 aligns across 12 bases. CDR1 is GTSNPN, CDR2 SVGIG, per germline (reference sequence). There are 14 residues in the CDR3. V was pared by 0 bases and J by 6 bases, with 3 bases of the junction left unmatched. CDR3 DNA: TGTGCCTGGAGTGTACTAGCGGGAGGCGGCGAGCAGTACTTC. Translated, it gives CAWSVLAGGGEQYF. Filled out from reference TRBV30 and TRBJ2-7, the complete variable domain reads SQTIHQWPATLVQPVGSPLSLECTVEGTSNPNLYWYRQAAGRGLQLLFYSVGIGQISSEVPQNLSASRPQDRQFILSSKKLLLSDSGFYLCAWSVLAGGGEQYFGPGTRLTVT.

The chain has TRBV2 and TRBJ2-5; D is undetermined. V was pared by 10 bases and J by 0 bases, with 9 bases between. The CDR3 has 12 residues. The germline V gene has CDR1 SNHLY and CDR2 FYNNEI. The CDR3 sequence: CATSQNQETQYF. DNA for the CDR3: TGTGCCACCTCTCAAAACCAAGAGACCCAGTACTTC.

This clonotype turned up a few times. The V call is TRBV13, the J call TRBJ1-5; D call uncertain. Germline CDR1 PRHDT, CDR2 FYEKMQ (reference sequence). Deletions cut 3 bases from V and 2 bases from J, with 14 bases between. CDR3 length: 16 amino acids. The CDR3 loop is CASSLGESGGNQPQHF. The DNA of the CDR3 is TGTGCCAGCAGCTTGGGAGAAAGCGGGGGCAATCAGCCCCAGCATTTT. The whole variable domain, remainder taken from reference TRBV13 and TRBJ1-5, is AAGVIQSPRHLIKEKRETATLKCYPIPRHDTVYWYQQGPGQDPQFLISFYEKMQSDKGSIPDRFSAQQFSDYHSELNMSSLELGDSALYFCASSLGESGGNQPQHFGDGTRLSIL.

Only a few counts were recorded for this clonotype. This chain joins TRBV28 and TRBJ1-6; 9 nucleotides align to TRBD1. V was pared by 6 bases and J by 10 bases, with 7 bases of the junction left unmatched. Germline V lookup: CDR1 MDHEN, CDR2 SYDVKM. The CDR3 sequence is 14 residues long. The CDR3 is CASRTGTGTSPLHF. DNA of the CDR3: TGTGCCAGCAGAACCGGGACAGGGACCTCACCCCTCCACTTT.

This clonotype was observed a few times. J is TRBJ2-7 and V is TRBV18; 10 bases are shared with TRBD1. Germline lookup yields CDR1 KGHSH and CDR2 LQKENI. The CDR3 is made up of 15 amino acids. The trim removed 5 bases at V and 2 bases at J, leaving 6 bases unmatched. CDR3 sequence: CASSAAGQGAYEQYF. CDR3 in DNA: TGTGCCAGCTCAGCAGCAGGACAGGGGGCCTACGAGCAGTACTTC.

This clonotype turned up a few times. The chain is built from TRBV6-2 or TRBV6-3 and TRBJ2-6; a weak D match, TRBD1 (5 bases). In germline, CDR1 is MNHEY, CDR2 SVGEGT. CDR3 length: 17 amino acids. V was trimmed by 2 bases and J by 0 bases, leaving 11 bases between them. CDR3 in DNA: TGTGCCAGCAGTTACGGGGCGCCTTCCTCTGGGGCCAACGTCCTGACTTTC. Translated, it gives CASSYGAPSSGANVLTF.